This TCR beta chain was identified in a study of cytomegalovirus exposure and HLA in healthy donors. With 7 bases removed from V and 0 bases from J, the gap between germline ends came to 15 bases. Germline CDR1 reads MNHNY; CDR2 reads SVGAGI (reference sequence). The CDR3 sequence is 15 residues long. The PCR used 60 Vbeta and 13 Jbeta primers. The data were produced by immunoSEQ multiplex PCR, yet TCRdb's version contains in-frame clones alone and is incomplete. This table has around 130,000 clones, 60% to 85% appearing once. Study results and limitations: As was reported, the classifier diagnosed cytomegalovirus status with high specificity and sensitivity. The availability of immune exposure information extended only to CMV serostatus. The study found most TCR sequences rare, yet found some public TCRs in many donors.

Turning to this clone: Antigen specificity is unknown.

The chain is built from TRBV6-6 and TRBJ1-1; D gene uncertain. The clonotype comes from a man aged 25 to 45 in good health and CMV-seronegative. The sequencing input was PBMCs. The CDR3 DNA reads TGTGCCAGCAAACGACGGGGTTTCCTGAACACTGAAGCTTTCTTT. Translation: CASKRRGFLNTEAFF.